This T cell receptor beta chain appears in the sequencing data of a study of early T cells in non-severe SARS-CoV-2 infection. Regarding the study as a whole: Lookups in VDJdb leaned toward anti-spike CD8 responses and missed private and CD4 specificities.

One entry per CDR3 protein, called by TCRdb with MiXCR from the 5' RACE reads. Of some 25,000 distinct CDR3 sequences listed, 4.5% to 7% are singletons. Germline values: CDR1 SEHNR, CDR2 FQNEAQ (reference sequence). The V and J ends lost 5 bases and 5 bases respectively, with 7 bases between them. This CDR3 is 11 amino acids long. As concerns this clonotype: The antigen is not known.

Sequenced sample: whole blood. The TCR originated in an adult who was a healthcare worker with PCR-confirmed SARS-CoV-2 infection or an uninfected control (not recorded which). This chain links TRBV7-9 with TRBJ2-7, with D unclear. The DNA of the CDR3 is TGTGCCAGCAGCGCCCGGGACGAGCAGTACTTC. Its protein product is CASSARDEQYF.